This TCR beta chain came from a study of type 1 and type 2 diabetes patients. Study-level findings and limits: Some HECs seen only in T1D might also appear in more T2D or control samples.

Genomic DNA was the PCR template. A primer set of 30 forward and 13 reverse primers amplified the CDR3. TCRdb re-derived calls from the multiplex PCR reads in MiXCR, one entry per CDR3 protein. This table holds 250,000 to 300,000 distinct CDR3 sequences, more than 45% found once. Standard classification criteria confirmed type 1 or type 2 diabetes in all patients. After removal of 3 bases from V and 6 bases from J, the junction contained 6 bases not matched to a gene. This CDR3 region has 16 residues. Germline V lookup: CDR1 SGHVS, CDR2 FQNEAQ. This clonotype was picked up a small number of times. Its antigen is as yet unknown.

The specimen was peripheral blood mononuclear cells (PBMCs). V usage is TRBV7-8 and J usage is TRBJ2-1; TRBD2 agrees at 12 bases. The source is a man between 18 and 35 years old with type 2 diabetes. CDR3 DNA: TGTGCCAGCAGCTTCAGGACTAGCGGGGTAATCAATGAGCAGTTCTTC. Translation: CASSFRTSGVINEQFF.